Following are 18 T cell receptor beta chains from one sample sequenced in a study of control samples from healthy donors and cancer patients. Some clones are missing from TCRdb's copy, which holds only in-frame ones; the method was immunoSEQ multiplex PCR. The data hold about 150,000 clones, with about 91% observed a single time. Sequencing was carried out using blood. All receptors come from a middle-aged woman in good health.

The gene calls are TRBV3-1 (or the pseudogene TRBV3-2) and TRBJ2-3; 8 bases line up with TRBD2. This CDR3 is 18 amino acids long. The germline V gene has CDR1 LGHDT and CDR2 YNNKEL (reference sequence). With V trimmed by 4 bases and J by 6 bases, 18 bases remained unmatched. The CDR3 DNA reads TGTGCCAGCAGCCGCACACAAAAATTCGGGGGGGCCTATGATACGCAGTATTTT. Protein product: CASSRTQKFGGAYDTQYF.

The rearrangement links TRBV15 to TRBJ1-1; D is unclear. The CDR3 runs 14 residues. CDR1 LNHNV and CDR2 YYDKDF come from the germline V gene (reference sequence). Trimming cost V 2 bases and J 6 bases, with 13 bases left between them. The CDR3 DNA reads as TGTGCCACCAGCAGATCCCTCCTACAGCCTGAAGCTTTCTTT. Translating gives CATSRSLLQPEAFF.

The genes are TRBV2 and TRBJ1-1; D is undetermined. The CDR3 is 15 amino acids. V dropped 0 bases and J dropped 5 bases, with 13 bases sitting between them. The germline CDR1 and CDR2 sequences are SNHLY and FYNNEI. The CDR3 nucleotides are TGTGCCAGCAGTGAAGCTTGGGGTGTGGCGACTGAAGCTTTCTTT. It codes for CASSEAWGVATEAFF. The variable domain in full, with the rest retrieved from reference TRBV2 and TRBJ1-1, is EPEVTQTPSHQVTQMGQEVILRCVPISNHLYFYWYRQILGQKVEFLVSFYNNEISEKSEIFDDQFSVERPDGSNFTLKIRSTKLEDSAMYFCASSEAWGVATEAFFGQGTRLTVV.

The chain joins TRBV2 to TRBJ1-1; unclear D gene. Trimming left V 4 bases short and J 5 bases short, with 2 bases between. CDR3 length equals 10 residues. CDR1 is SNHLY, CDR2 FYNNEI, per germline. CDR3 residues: CASSVTEAFF. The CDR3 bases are TGTGCCAGCAGTGTAACTGAAGCTTTCTTT.

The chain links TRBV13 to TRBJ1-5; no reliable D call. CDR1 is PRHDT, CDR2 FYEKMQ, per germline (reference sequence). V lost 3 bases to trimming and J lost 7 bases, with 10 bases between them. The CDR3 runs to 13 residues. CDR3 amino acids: CASSLGEGQPQHF. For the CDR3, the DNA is TGTGCCAGCAGCTTGGGTGAAGGCCAGCCCCAGCATTTT.

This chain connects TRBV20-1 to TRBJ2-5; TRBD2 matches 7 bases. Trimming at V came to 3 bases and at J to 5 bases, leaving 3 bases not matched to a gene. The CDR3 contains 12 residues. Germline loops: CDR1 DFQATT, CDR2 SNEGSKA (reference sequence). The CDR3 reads CSASPGGETQYF. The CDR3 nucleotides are TGCAGTGCTAGTCCGGGGGGTGAGACCCAGTACTTC.

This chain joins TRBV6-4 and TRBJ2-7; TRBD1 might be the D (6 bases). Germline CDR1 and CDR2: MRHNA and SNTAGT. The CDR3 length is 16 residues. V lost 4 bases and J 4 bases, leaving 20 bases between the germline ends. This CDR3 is CASSAMNRVNPYEQYF. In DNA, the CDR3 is TGTGCCAGCAGTGCCATGAACAGGGTTAACCCGTACGAGCAGTACTTC.

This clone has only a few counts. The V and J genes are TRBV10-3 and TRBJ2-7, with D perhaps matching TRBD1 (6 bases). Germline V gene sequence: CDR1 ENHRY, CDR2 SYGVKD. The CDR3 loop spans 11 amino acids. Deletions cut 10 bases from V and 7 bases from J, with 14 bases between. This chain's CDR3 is CATWTAWEQYF. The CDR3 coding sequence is TGTGCCACCTGGACAGCGTGGGAGCAGTACTTC.

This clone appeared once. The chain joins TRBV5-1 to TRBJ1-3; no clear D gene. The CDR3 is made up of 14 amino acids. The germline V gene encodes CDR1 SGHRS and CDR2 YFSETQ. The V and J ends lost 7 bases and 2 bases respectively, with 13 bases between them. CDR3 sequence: CASRSSGAGNTIYF. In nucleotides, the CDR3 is TGCGCCAGCCGATCCAGTGGGGCTGGAAACACCATATATTTT.

The CDR3: CASSQVGYGSDEQFF. The CDR3 nucleotides read TGCGCCAGCAGCCAAGTGGGCTATGGGTCGGATGAGCAGTTCTTC. The V and J genes are TRBV4-1 and TRBJ2-1, with D unclear. Deletions cut 1 base from V and 8 bases from J, with 15 bases between. CDR3 length equals 15 residues. The germline CDR1 and CDR2 sequences are MGHRA and YSYEKL.

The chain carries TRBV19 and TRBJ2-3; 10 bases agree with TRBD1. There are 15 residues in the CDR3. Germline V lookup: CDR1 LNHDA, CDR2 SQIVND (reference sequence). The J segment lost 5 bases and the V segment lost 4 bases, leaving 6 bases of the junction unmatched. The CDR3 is CASSTWDRGRDTQYF. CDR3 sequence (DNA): TGTGCCAGTAGTACCTGGGACAGGGGAAGAGATACGCAGTATTTT.

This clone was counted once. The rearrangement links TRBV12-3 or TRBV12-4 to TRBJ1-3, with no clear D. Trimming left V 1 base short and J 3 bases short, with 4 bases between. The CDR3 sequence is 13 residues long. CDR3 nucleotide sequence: TGTGCCAGCAGTTTAGGAATTGGAAACACCATATATTTT. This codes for CASSLGIGNTIYF.

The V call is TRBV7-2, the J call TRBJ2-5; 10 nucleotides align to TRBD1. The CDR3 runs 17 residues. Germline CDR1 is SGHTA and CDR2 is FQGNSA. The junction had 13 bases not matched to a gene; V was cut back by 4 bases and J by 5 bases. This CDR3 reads CASSYKLPGQGLETQYF. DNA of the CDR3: TGTGCCAGCAGCTACAAATTACCGGGACAGGGGCTCGAGACCCAGTACTTC.

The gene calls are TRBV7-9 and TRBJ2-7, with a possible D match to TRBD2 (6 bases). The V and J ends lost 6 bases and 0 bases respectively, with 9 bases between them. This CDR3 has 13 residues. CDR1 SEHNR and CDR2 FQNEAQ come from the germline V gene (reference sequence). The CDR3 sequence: CASRRDSSYEQYF. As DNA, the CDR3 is TGTGCCAGCAGGCGGGATTCCTCCTACGAGCAGTACTTC.

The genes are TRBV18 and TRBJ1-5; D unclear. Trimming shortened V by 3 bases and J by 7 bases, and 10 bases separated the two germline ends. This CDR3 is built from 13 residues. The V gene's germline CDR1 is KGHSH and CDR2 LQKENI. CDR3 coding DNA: TGTGCCAGCTCACCGGACCCTGAGCAGCCCCAGCATTTT. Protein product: CASSPDPEQPQHF.

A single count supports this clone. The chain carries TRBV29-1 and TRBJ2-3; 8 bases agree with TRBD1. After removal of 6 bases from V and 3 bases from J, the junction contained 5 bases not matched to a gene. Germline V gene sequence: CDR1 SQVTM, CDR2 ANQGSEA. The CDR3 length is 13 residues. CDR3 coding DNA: TGCAGCGTGGGGACAGGAAGGACAGATACGCAGTATTTT. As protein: CSVGTGRTDTQYF.

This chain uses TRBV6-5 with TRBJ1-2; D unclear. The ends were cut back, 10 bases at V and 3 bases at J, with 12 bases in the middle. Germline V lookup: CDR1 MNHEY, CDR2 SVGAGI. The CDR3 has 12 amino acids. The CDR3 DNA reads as TGTGCCACCGTCCCTGCCCACTATGGCTACACCTTC. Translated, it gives CATVPAHYGYTF.

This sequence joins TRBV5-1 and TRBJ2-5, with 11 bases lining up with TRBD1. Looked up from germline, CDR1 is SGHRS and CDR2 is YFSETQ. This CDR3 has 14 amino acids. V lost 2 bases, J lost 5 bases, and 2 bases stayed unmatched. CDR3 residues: CASSFRDRGETQYF. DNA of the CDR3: TGCGCCAGCAGCTTCCGGGACAGGGGGGAGACCCAGTACTTC. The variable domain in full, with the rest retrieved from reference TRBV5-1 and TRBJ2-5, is KAGVTQTPRYLIKTRGQQVTLSCSPISGHRSVSWYQQTPGQGLQFLFEYFSETQRNKGNFPGRFSGRQFSNSRSEMNVSTLELGDSALYLCASSFRDRGETQYFGPGTRLLVL.